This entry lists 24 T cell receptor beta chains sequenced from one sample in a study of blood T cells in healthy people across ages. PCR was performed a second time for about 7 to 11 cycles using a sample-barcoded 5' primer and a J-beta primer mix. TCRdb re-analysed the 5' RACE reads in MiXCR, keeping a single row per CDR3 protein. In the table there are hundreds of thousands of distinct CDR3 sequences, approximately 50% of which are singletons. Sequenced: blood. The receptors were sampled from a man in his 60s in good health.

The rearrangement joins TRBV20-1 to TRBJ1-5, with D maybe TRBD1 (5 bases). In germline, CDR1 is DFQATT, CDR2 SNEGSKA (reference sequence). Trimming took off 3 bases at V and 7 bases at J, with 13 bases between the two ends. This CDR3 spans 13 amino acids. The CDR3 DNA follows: TGCAGTGCTAGTGTGGGGGGTTGGCAGCCCCAGCATTTT. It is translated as CSASVGGWQPQHF.

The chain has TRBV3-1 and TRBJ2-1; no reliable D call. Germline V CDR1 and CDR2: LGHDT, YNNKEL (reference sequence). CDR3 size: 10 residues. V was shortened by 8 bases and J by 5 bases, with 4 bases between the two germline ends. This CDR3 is CASGHNEQFF. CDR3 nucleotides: TGTGCCAGCGGGCACAATGAGCAGTTCTTC.

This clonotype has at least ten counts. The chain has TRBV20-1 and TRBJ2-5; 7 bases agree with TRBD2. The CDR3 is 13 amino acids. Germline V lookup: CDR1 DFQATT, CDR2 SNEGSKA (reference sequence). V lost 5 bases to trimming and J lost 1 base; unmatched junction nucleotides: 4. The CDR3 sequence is CSAPSGTQETQYF. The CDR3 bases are TGCAGTGCTCCTAGCGGAACCCAAGAGACCCAGTACTTC.

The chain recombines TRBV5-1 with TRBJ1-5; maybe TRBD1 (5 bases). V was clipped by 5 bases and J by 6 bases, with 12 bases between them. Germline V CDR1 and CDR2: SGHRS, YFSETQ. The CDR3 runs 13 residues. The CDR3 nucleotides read TGCGCCAGCAGACGTAGGGACGGTCAGCCCCAGCATTTT. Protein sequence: CASRRRDGQPQHF.

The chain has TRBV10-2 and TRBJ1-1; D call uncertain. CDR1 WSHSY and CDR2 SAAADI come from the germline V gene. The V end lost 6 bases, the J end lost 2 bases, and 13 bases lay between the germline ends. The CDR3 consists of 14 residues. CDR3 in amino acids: CASSGFLPNTEAFF. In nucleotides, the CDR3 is TGCGCCAGCAGCGGGTTCCTCCCAAACACTGAAGCTTTCTTT.

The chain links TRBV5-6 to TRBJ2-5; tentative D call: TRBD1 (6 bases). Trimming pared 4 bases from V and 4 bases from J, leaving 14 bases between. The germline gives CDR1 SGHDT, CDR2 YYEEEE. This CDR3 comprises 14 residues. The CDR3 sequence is CASSTGHPGETQYF. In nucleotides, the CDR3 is TGTGCCAGCAGCACGGGACACCCCGGAGAGACCCAGTACTTC.

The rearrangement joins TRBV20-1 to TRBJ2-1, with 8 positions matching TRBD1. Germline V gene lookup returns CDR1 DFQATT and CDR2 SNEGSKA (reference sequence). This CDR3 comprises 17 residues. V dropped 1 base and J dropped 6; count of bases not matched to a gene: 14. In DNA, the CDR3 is TGCAGTGCTAGAGCCCTTCCCGGAAGGACAGGGCTCAATGAGCAGTTCTTC. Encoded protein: CSARALPGRTGLNEQFF.

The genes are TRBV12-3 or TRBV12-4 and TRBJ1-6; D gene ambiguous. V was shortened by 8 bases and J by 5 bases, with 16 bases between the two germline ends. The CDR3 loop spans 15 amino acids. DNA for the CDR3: TGTGCCAGCCTAAGAGGTGGTCGGCATAATTCACCCCTCCACTTT. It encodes CASLRGGRHNSPLHF.

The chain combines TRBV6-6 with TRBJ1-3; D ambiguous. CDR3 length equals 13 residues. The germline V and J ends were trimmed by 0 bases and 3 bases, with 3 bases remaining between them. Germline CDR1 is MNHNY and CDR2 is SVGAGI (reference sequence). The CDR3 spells CASSYSIGNTIYF. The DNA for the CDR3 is TGTGCCAGCAGTTACTCGATTGGAAACACCATATATTTT.

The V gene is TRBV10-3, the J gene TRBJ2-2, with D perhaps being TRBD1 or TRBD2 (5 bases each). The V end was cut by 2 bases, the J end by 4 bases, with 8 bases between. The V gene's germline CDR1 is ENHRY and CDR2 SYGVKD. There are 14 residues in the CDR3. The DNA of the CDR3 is TGTGCCATCAGTGAGCCTGGGGGCACCGGGGAGCTGTTTTTT. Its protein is CAISEPGGTGELFF.

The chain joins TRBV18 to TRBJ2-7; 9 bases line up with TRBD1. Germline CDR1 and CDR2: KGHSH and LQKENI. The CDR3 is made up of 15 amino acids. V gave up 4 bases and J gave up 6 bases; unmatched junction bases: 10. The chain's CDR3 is CASSQRGQGEAEQYF. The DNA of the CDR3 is TGTGCCAGCTCACAGAGGGGACAGGGCGAAGCCGAGCAGTACTTC.

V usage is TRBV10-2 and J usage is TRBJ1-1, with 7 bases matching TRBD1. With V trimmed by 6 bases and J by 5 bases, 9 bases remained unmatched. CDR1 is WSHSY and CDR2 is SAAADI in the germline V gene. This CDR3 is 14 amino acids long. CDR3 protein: CASRGDSPGTEAFF. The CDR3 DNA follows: TGCGCCAGCAGGGGGGACAGCCCCGGGACTGAAGCTTTCTTT.

CDR3 nucleotides: TGCGCCAGCAGCCGGGGCCTTTCTGAAAAACTGTTTTTT. It specifies CASSRGLSEKLFF. The chain links TRBV4-1 to TRBJ1-4, with D possibly matching TRBD1 (5 bases). V dropped 4 bases and J dropped 7 bases, with 10 bases sitting between them. There are 13 residues in the CDR3. The germline V gene has CDR1 MGHRA and CDR2 YSYEKL.

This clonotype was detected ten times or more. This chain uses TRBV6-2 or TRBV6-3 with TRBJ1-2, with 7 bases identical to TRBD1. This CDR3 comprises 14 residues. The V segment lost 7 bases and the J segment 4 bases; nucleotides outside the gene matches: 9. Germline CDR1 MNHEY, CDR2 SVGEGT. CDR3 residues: CASIRDSGAYGYTF. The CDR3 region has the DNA TGTGCCAGCATCCGGGACAGTGGCGCCTATGGCTACACCTTC.

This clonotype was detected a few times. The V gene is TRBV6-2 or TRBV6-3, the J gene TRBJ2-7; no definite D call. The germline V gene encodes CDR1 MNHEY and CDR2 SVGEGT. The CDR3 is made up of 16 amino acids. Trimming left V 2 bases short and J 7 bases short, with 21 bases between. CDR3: CASSYASAAESHEQYF. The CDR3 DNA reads TGTGCCAGCAGTTACGCGTCGGCGGCGGAAAGTCATGAGCAGTACTTC.

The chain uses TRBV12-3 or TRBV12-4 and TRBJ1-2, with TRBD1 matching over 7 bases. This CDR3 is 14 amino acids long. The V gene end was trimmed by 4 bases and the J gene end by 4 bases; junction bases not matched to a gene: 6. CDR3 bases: TGTGCCAGCAGTTCAACCGGGACAGCCTATGGCTACACCTTC. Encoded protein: CASSSTGTAYGYTF.

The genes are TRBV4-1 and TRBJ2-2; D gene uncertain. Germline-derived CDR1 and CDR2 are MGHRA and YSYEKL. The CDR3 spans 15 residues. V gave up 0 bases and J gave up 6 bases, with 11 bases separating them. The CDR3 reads CASSQERLVPGELFF. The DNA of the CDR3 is TGCGCCAGCAGCCAAGAGCGGCTAGTTCCCGGGGAGCTGTTTTTT.

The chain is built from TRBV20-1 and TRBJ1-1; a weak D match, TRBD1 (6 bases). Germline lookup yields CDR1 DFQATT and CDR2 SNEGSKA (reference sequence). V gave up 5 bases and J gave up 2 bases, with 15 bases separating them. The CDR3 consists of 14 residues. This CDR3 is CSAHVGTLNTEAFF. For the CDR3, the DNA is TGCAGTGCTCACGTGGGGACACTTAACACTGAAGCTTTCTTT.

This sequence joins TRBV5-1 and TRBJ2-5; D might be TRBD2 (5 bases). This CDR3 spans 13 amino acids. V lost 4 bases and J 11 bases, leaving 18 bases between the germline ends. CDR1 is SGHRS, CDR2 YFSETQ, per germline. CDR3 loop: CASSPGIGAEQYF. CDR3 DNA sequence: TGCGCCAGCAGCCCGGGGATAGGTGCAGAGCAGTACTTC.

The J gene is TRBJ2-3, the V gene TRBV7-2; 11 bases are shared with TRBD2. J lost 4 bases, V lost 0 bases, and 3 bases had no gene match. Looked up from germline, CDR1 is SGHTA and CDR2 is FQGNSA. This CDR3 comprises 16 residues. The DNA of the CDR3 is TGTGCCAGCAGCTTAGCGGTTAGCGGGGGGGCAGATACGCAGTATTTT. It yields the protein CASSLAVSGGADTQYF. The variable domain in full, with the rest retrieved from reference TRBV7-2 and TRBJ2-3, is GAGVSQSPSNKVTEKGKDVELRCDPISGHTALYWYRQSLGQGLEFLIYFQGNSAPDKSGLPSDRFSAERTGGSVSTLTIQRTQQEDSAVYLCASSLAVSGGADTQYFGPGTRLTVL.

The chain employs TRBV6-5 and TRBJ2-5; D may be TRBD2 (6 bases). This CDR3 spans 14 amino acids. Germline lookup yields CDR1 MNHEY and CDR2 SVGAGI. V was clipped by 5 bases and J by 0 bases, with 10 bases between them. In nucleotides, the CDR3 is TGTGCCAGCAGTGCGGGACCCAACCAAGAGACCCAGTACTTC. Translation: CASSAGPNQETQYF.

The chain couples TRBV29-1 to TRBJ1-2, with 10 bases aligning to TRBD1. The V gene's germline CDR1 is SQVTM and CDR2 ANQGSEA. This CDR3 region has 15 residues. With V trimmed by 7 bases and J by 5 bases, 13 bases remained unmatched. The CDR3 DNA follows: TGCAGCGCAGAAGGGACAGGGGATCGTGGGTATGGCTACACCTTC. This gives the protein CSAEGTGDRGYGYTF.

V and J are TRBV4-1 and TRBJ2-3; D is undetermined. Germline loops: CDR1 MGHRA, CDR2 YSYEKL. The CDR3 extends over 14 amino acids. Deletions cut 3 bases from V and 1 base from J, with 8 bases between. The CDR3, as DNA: TGCGCCAGCAGCCAGCGTGAGGGCACAGATACGCAGTATTTT. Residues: CASSQREGTDTQYF.

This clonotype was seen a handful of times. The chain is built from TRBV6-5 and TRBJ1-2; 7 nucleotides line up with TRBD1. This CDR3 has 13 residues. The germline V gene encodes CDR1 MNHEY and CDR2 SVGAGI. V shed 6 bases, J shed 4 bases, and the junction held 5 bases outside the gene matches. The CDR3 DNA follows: TGTGCCAGCAGCGACAGGGCTGGCTATGGCTACACCTTC. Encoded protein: CASSDRAGYGYTF.